Reported below is one T cell receptor (beta chain). The data originate from a study of regulatory dendritic cells for organ transplantation. Some clones are missing from TCRdb's copy, which holds only in-frame ones; the method was immunoSEQ multiplex PCR. The sample consists of 34,000 or so clones, roughly 91% of them appearing once. The germline gives CDR1 LNHDA, CDR2 SQIVND (reference sequence). The CDR3 totals 13 residues. V lost 1 base, J lost 15 bases, and 13 bases lay in between. Sample: naive CD4+ T cells from blood. Subset specified: CD45RA+ naive T cells. V gene TRBV19 combines with J gene TRBJ1-6, with D possibly being TRBD1 (5 bases). The sequence came from a human donor in good health. CDR3 DNA: TGTGCCAGTAGTATAGGTTCAGGGAACATCCTCCACTTT. Its translation: CASSIGSGNILHF.